The 28 T cell receptor beta chains given below trace back to one sample, sequenced in a study of blood T cell repertoires in COVID-19. Assay: immunoSEQ multiplex PCR; the TCRdb copy retains only in-frame clones and omits some. The sample shows about 160,000 clones, about nine tenths of them seen only once. The sample taken for sequencing was peripheral blood. All receptors come from a woman aged 55-69 years who had recovered from COVID-19.

The CDR3: CASSPDPGGAYGYTF. In DNA form, the CDR3 reads TGTGCCAGCAGTCCCGACCCCGGCGGGGCCTATGGCTACACCTTC. V is TRBV28 and J is TRBJ1-2; D might be TRBD1 (5 bases). Trimming took off 5 bases at V and 4 bases at J, with 17 bases between the two ends. The germline CDR1 and CDR2 sequences are MDHEN and SYDVKM. The CDR3 has 15 amino acids.

This clone was detected once. V and J are TRBV27 and TRBJ2-2, with TRBD1 as a possible D gene (5 bases). Per germline, CDR1 MNHEY and CDR2 SMNVEV (reference sequence). The CDR3 consists of 13 residues. The V gene lost 5 bases and the J gene lost 1 base, with 5 bases spanning the gap. CDR3 in DNA: TGTGCCAGCAGTGGACAGAACACCGGGGAGCTGTTTTTT. This translates into CASSGQNTGELFF.

The chain couples TRBV4-2 to TRBJ1-1, with D possibly TRBD1 on 5 matching bases. There are 18 residues in the CDR3. The V gene's germline CDR1 is LGHNA and CDR2 YNFKEQ. V was clipped by 0 bases and J by 3 bases, with 20 bases between them. The CDR3 reads CASSQDRSGGWWDTEAFF. CDR3 bases: TGTGCCAGCAGCCAAGATCGGAGCGGGGGGTGGTGGGACACTGAAGCTTTCTTT.

The genes are TRBV28 and TRBJ2-6; maybe TRBD1 (6 bases). Trimming removed 7 bases at V and 0 bases at J, with 7 bases between. The germline CDR1 and CDR2 sequences are MDHEN and SYDVKM. The CDR3 is 14 amino acids. The CDR3 DNA sequence: TGTGCCAGCATGACAGGCTCTGGGGCCAACGTCCTGACTTTC. This translates into CASMTGSGANVLTF.

V is TRBV3-1 (or the pseudogene TRBV3-2) and J is TRBJ2-7; TRBD2 agrees at 9 bases. From germline, CDR1 is LGHDT and CDR2 YNNKEL (reference sequence). With V trimmed by 2 bases and J by 4 bases, 3 bases remained unmatched. CDR3 length equals 14 residues. CDR3 in DNA: TGTGCCAGCAGCCAAATGCTAGCGGGGTACGAGCAGTACTTC. It specifies CASSQMLAGYEQYF.

The V call is TRBV30, the J call TRBJ2-5, with TRBD2 matching over 12 bases. The CDR3 runs to 13 residues. Germline V lookup: CDR1 GTSNPN, CDR2 SVGIG (reference sequence). The junction had 0 bases not matched to a gene; V was cut back by 5 bases and J by 2 bases. The chain's CDR3 is CAWGLAGQETQYF. In DNA, the CDR3 is TGTGCCTGGGGACTAGCGGGGCAAGAGACCCAGTACTTC.

This chain connects TRBV13 to TRBJ2-7; maybe TRBD1 (6 bases). The V and J ends lost 2 bases and 6 bases respectively, with 11 bases between them. The CDR3 length is 13 residues. Germline loops: CDR1 PRHDT, CDR2 FYEKMQ (reference sequence). The CDR3 DNA is TGTGCCAGCAGCTTAAGAGGGGGATTCGAGCAGTACTTC. Translated, it gives CASSLRGGFEQYF.

The chain uses TRBV7-2 and TRBJ1-2; possible D gene TRBD1, 5 bases. The germline V gene has CDR1 SGHTA and CDR2 FQGNSA. Deletions cut 4 bases from V and 2 bases from J, with 11 bases between. The CDR3 has 14 residues. The CDR3 DNA is TGTGCCAGCAGCTCTCGGGGGGAAAACTATGGCTACACCTTC. It is translated as CASSSRGENYGYTF.

V usage is TRBV4-1 and J usage is TRBJ2-1; 8 bases map to TRBD1. The CDR3 totals 15 residues. Germline CDR1 MGHRA, CDR2 YSYEKL. V shed 0 bases and J 4 bases; nucleotides not matched to a gene: 2. CDR3 in DNA: TGCGCCAGCAGCCAAGACAGGGGGCCTTACAATGAGCAGTTCTTC. Its translation is CASSQDRGPYNEQFF.

The V and J genes are TRBV2 and TRBJ1-5; the D gene is possibly TRBD1 (6 bases). The CDR3 has 14 residues. Trimming shortened V by 4 bases and J by 9 bases, and 16 bases separated the two germline ends. CDR1 is SNHLY, CDR2 FYNNEI, per germline. CDR3 sequence reads: CASSGDIPTGPQHF. The CDR3 nucleotides are TGTGCCAGCAGTGGGGACATACCAACCGGGCCCCAGCATTTT.

On this clone: This same CDR3 is encoded by further DNA sequences in the sample. This chain links TRBV5-1 with TRBJ2-5; the D is unclear. Germline CDR1 SGHRS, CDR2 YFSETQ. V was clipped by 0 bases and J by 0 bases, with 6 bases between them. The CDR3 runs to 14 residues. In nucleotides, the CDR3 is TGCGCCAGCAGCTTGGTTCCAGACCAAGAGACCCAGTACTTC. Protein product: CASSLVPDQETQYF.

V gene TRBV2 combines with J gene TRBJ1-4, with D maybe TRBD1 (5 bases). The CDR3 is 15 residues long. The ends were cut back, 6 bases at V and 1 base at J, with 12 bases in the middle. Germline CDR1 and CDR2: SNHLY and FYNNEI. The CDR3 DNA reads TGTGCCAGCAGGAACCGACAGCGAACTAATGAAAAACTGTTTTTT. Translated: CASRNRQRTNEKLFF.

The chain employs TRBV12-3 or TRBV12-4 and TRBJ1-4; 8 bases are a match to TRBD1. The CDR3 runs to 13 residues. The ends lost 5 bases at V and 10 bases at J; junction bases unmatched: 6. The CDR3 loop reads CASSQSTGVKLFF. CDR3 sequence (DNA): TGTGCCAGCAGTCAATCGACAGGGGTAAAACTGTTTTTT.

This rearrangement joins TRBV29-1 to TRBJ2-7; D possibly corresponds to TRBD2 (6 bases). Per germline, CDR1 SQVTM and CDR2 ANQGSEA. The CDR3 is 13 amino acids. Trimming cost V 4 bases and J 0 bases, with 10 bases left between them. The CDR3 DNA sequence: TGCAGCGTTGCCGCGGGACTCTCCTACGAGCAGTACTTC. This translates into CSVAAGLSYEQYF.

The CDR3 sequence: CASSQGRDRNSPLHF. Here the CDR3 DNA reads TGCGCCAGCAGCCAAGGTAGGGACAGAAATTCACCCCTCCACTTT. This chain connects TRBV4-1 to TRBJ1-6, with 7 bases fitting TRBD1. Per germline, CDR1 MGHRA and CDR2 YSYEKL. This CDR3 comprises 15 residues. The ends lost 1 base at V and 7 bases at J; junction bases unmatched: 4.

The chain recombines TRBV7-8 with TRBJ2-1; TRBD2 matches 7 bases. CDR3 size: 16 residues. Trimming at V came to 1 base and at J to 3 bases, leaving 6 bases not matched to a gene. Looked up from germline, CDR1 is SGHVS and CDR2 is FQNEAQ. The CDR3: CASSLEDPSGYNEQFF. CDR3 in DNA: TGTGCCAGCAGCTTAGAGGATCCTAGCGGCTACAATGAGCAGTTCTTC.

The chain has TRBV2 and TRBJ1-5; 9 nucleotides match TRBD1. V lost 6 bases, J lost 0 bases, and 9 bases stayed unmatched. Looked up from germline, CDR1 is SNHLY and CDR2 is FYNNEI. The CDR3 runs to 17 residues. DNA for the CDR3: TGTGCCAGCAGGCGGACAGGGGATTTCTATAGCAATCAGCCCCAGCATTTT. Its translation: CASRRTGDFYSNQPQHF. Based on the CDR3 plus reference TRBV2 and TRBJ1-5, the full variable domain is EPEVTQTPSHQVTQMGQEVILRCVPISNHLYFYWYRQILGQKVEFLVSFYNNEISEKSEIFDDQFSVERPDGSNFTLKIRSTKLEDSAMYFCASRRTGDFYSNQPQHFGDGTRLSIL.

J is TRBJ2-5 and V is TRBV5-1; D perhaps matches TRBD2 (6 bases). The CDR3 totals 15 residues. The germline gives CDR1 SGHRS, CDR2 YFSETQ. V lost 0 bases and J lost 9, with 18 bases in between. The CDR3 bases are TGCGCCAGCAGCTTGGGGGTCCAGTCTGCGGGGTCCCAGTACTTC. It translates to CASSLGVQSAGSQYF. Drawing the rest from reference TRBV5-1 and TRBJ2-5, the complete variable domain is KAGVTQTPRYLIKTRGQQVTLSCSPISGHRSVSWYQQTPGQGLQFLFEYFSETQRNKGNFPGRFSGRQFSNSRSEMNVSTLELGDSALYLCASSLGVQSAGSQYFGPGTRLLVL.

The chain has TRBV12-1 and TRBJ2-5; the D call of TRBD2 is as the table states it, not checked on the DNA. TRBV12-1 corresponds to a pseudogene. The CDR3 is 13 residues long. CDR3 DNA: TGTGCCAGCAGCTTTGGTAGCGGGGAGACCCAGTACTTC. It is translated as CASSFGSGETQYF.

The rearrangement joins TRBV5-1 to TRBJ2-2; TRBD1 aligns across 8 bases. Per germline, CDR1 SGHRS and CDR2 YFSETQ. Trimming removed 0 bases from V and 4 bases from J; junction bases left unmatched: 2. The CDR3 is 15 residues long. CDR3 nucleotide sequence: TGCGCCAGCAGCTTGGGGACAGGGTTCACCGGGGAGCTGTTTTTT. It encodes CASSLGTGFTGELFF. Filled out from reference TRBV5-1 and TRBJ2-2, the complete variable domain reads KAGVTQTPRYLIKTRGQQVTLSCSPISGHRSVSWYQQTPGQGLQFLFEYFSETQRNKGNFPGRFSGRQFSNSRSEMNVSTLELGDSALYLCASSLGTGFTGELFFGEGSRLTVL.

In this sample, this clone turned up once. The chain links TRBV2 to TRBJ2-5; 12 nucleotides match TRBD1. Germline values: CDR1 SNHLY, CDR2 FYNNEI. Trimming took 7 bases from V and 4 from J; bases not matched to a gene: 4. The CDR3 length is 14 residues. CDR3 sequence: CASKLGQGAETQYF. The CDR3 nucleotides are TGTGCCAGCAAATTGGGACAGGGGGCAGAGACCCAGTACTTC.

The chain recombines TRBV7-9 with TRBJ2-1; 10 bases fit TRBD2. CDR1 and CDR2 (germline): SEHNR, FQNEAQ (reference sequence). The CDR3 is made up of 16 amino acids. Trimming at V came to 5 bases and at J to 9 bases, leaving 13 bases not matched to a gene. The CDR3 sequence: CASSPYLAGAPGEQFF. The DNA of the CDR3 is TGTGCCAGCAGCCCCTACCTAGCGGGGGCCCCTGGTGAGCAGTTCTTC.

This chain connects TRBV28 to TRBJ2-7; D possibly corresponds to TRBD1 (6 bases). CDR3 length: 12 amino acids. CDR1 is MDHEN, CDR2 SYDVKM, per germline. Trimming removed 5 bases from V and 6 bases from J, with 11 bases in between. The CDR3 coding sequence is TGTGCCAGCAGTGCAACAGGGTTCGAGCAGTACTTC. This sequence encodes CASSATGFEQYF.

The gene calls are TRBV7-8 and TRBJ1-3, with D tentatively TRBD1 (5 bases). In germline, CDR1 is SGHVS, CDR2 FQNEAQ. This CDR3 has 17 amino acids. V gave up 1 base and J gave up 7 bases, with 20 bases separating them. The CDR3 coding sequence is TGTGCCAGCAGCTTAGTATGGAGGGACGAGGAGGTCAACACCATATATTTT. Protein: CASSLVWRDEEVNTIYF. Full variable domain (remainder filled in from reference TRBV7-8 and TRBJ1-3): GAGVSQSPRYKVAKRGQDVALRCDPISGHVSLFWYQQALGQGPEFLTYFQNEAQLDKSGLPSDRFFAERPEGSVSTLKIQRTQQEDSAVYLCASSLVWRDEEVNTIYFGEGSWLTVV.

V usage is TRBV5-1 and J usage is TRBJ1-2, with 9 bases matching TRBD1. This CDR3 region has 16 residues. Germline V CDR1 and CDR2: SGHRS, YFSETQ. Trimming at V came to 0 bases and at J to 2 bases, leaving 5 bases not matched to a gene. The chain's CDR3 is CASSLVAGTGNYGYTF. CDR3 bases: TGCGCCAGCAGCTTGGTGGCCGGGACAGGGAACTATGGCTACACCTTC.

The V call is TRBV28, the J call TRBJ1-2, with 9 bases fitting TRBD1. The CDR3 runs 15 residues. CDR1 and CDR2 from the germline V gene are MDHEN and SYDVKM. The J segment lost 1 base and the V segment lost 5 bases, leaving 5 bases of the junction unmatched. The CDR3 loop is CASSIGQGINYGYTF. The CDR3 DNA sequence: TGTGCCAGCAGTATTGGACAGGGGATTAACTATGGCTACACCTTC.

The chain couples TRBV11-3 to TRBJ2-5; a weak D match, TRBD1 (7 bases). Between the trimmed V and J ends, which lost 5 bases and 4 bases, there was a span of 14 bases. Germline V gives CDR1 SGHNT, CDR2 YENEEA. The CDR3 covers 14 residues. CDR3 loop: CASSPRGARETQYF. For the CDR3, the DNA is TGTGCCAGCAGCCCCAGGGGGGCACGAGAGACCCAGTACTTC.

This chain joins TRBV29-1 and TRBJ2-3; 9 bases are a match to TRBD2. The CDR3 extends over 13 amino acids. Germline assignment: CDR1 SQVTM and CDR2 ANQGSEA. The V and J ends lost 8 bases and 5 bases, in that order; junction bases with no gene match: 8. CDR3 DNA: TGCAGCCTTGTAGCGGGGGCTTTAGATACGCAGTATTTT. It encodes CSLVAGALDTQYF.